These 4 T cell receptor beta chains originate from one sample sequenced in a study of blood T cell repertoires in COVID-19. Some clones are missing from TCRdb's copy, which holds only in-frame ones; the method was immunoSEQ multiplex PCR. The table lists about 80,000 clones, around 76% of them singletons. The sequencing sample was made of peripheral blood. Receptor source: a man in his sixties or seventies with active or convalescent COVID-19.

The chain links TRBV30 to TRBJ1-1; a weak D match, TRBD1 (5 bases). This CDR3 spans 13 amino acids. Germline assignment: CDR1 GTSNPN and CDR2 SVGIG (reference sequence). Trimming pared 3 bases from V and 7 bases from J, leaving 15 bases between. DNA for the CDR3: TGTGCCTGGAGCCGGTTGGGGCGACATGAAGCTTTCTTT. It codes for CAWSRLGRHEAFF.

This chain joins TRBV5-1 and TRBJ2-4; 7 bases align to TRBD1. This CDR3 region has 14 residues. With 4 bases clipped from V and 6 bases from J, the junction kept 7 bases outside the gene matches. Germline V gene lookup returns CDR1 SGHRS and CDR2 YFSETQ. The CDR3, as DNA: TGCGCCAGCAGCGCCTTACAGGGGACAAACATTCAGTACTTC. As protein: CASSALQGTNIQYF.

The V call is TRBV6-1, the J call TRBJ1-1; D call uncertain. Germline CDR1 MNHNS, CDR2 SASEGT. The CDR3 is made up of 14 amino acids. V lost 0 bases, J lost 1 base, and 6 bases lay in between. The CDR3 DNA reads TGTGCCAGCAGTGAAGCAAGACAGAACACTGAAGCTTTCTTT. Translating gives CASSEARQNTEAFF.

The rearrangement joins TRBV15 to TRBJ1-1; 8 positions agree with TRBD1. With 3 bases clipped from V and 4 bases from J, the junction kept 4 bases outside the gene matches. Germline loops: CDR1 LNHNV, CDR2 YYDKDF (reference sequence). This CDR3 contains 14 residues. DNA of the CDR3: TGTGCCACCAGCAGTAACACAGGGGGCACTGAAGCTTTCTTT. Amino acids: CATSSNTGGTEAFF.